This T cell receptor beta chain was documented in a study of OX40 agonist ivuxolimab in advanced cancers. Some clones are missing from TCRdb's copy, which holds only in-frame ones; the method was immunoSEQ multiplex PCR. The sample includes 100,000 to 110,000 clones, around 93% of them seen just once. The input for sequencing was CD4+ or CD8+ T cells sorted from blood, taken in a trial of the OX40 agonist ivuxolimab. This clonotype originated in an adult with an advanced solid tumor such as melanoma, head and neck, liver or kidney cancer.

In DNA form, the CDR3 reads TGTGCCAGTAGTATAAGGGATAACTATGGCTACACCTTC. As protein: CASSIRDNYGYTF. This chain uses TRBV19 with TRBJ1-2; D gene ambiguous. Germline V gene lookup returns CDR1 LNHDA and CDR2 SQIVND (reference sequence). Trimming cost V 2 bases and J 1 base, with 5 bases left between them. This CDR3 has 13 amino acids.